This passage covers 11 T cell receptor beta chains from one sample sequenced in a study of blood T cell repertoires in COVID-19. TCRdb keeps only in-frame clones here, not all; method: immunoSEQ multiplex PCR. In the table there are 200,000 to 250,000 clones, 80% to 90% of which are singletons. The sample comprised peripheral blood. The receptors stem from a man younger than 35 with active or convalescent COVID-19.

This clone was observed a single time. The chain joins TRBV4-3 to TRBJ2-7; D remains unclear. There are 15 residues in the CDR3. V gave up 1 base and J gave up 2 bases, with 12 bases separating them. The germline V gene encodes CDR1 LGHNA and CDR2 YSLEER. The CDR3 here is CASSQGWQNPYEQYF. The DNA for the CDR3 is TGCGCCAGCAGCCAAGGTTGGCAGAACCCCTACGAGCAGTACTTC.

V is TRBV9 and J is TRBJ2-1; 9 bases fit TRBD2. Germline lookup yields CDR1 SGDLS and CDR2 YYNGEE. The CDR3 is 18 amino acids. J was trimmed by 6 bases and V by 0 bases; bases with no gene match: 13. The CDR3: CASSVVASAGGWGNEQFF. Here the CDR3 DNA reads TGTGCCAGCAGCGTAGTCGCGTCGGCGGGAGGGTGGGGCAATGAGCAGTTCTTC.

V and J are TRBV28 and TRBJ1-2, with TRBD1 as a possible D gene (6 bases). Germline CDR1 MDHEN, CDR2 SYDVKM. Between the trimmed V and J ends, which lost 6 bases and 4 bases, there was a span of 12 bases. CDR3 length: 13 amino acids. The CDR3 sequence: CASSLDRLYGYTF. The CDR3 coding sequence is TGTGCCAGCAGCCTTGACAGGCTCTATGGCTACACCTTC.

V usage is TRBV6-5 and J usage is TRBJ1-1; D is possibly TRBD1 (6 bases). The CDR3 is 14 amino acids. Germline lookup yields CDR1 MNHEY and CDR2 SVGAGI. V was clipped by 5 bases and J by 6 bases, with 16 bases between them. CDR3: CASSLGQSYAEAFF. The CDR3 DNA is TGTGCCAGCAGTCTTGGACAGTCTTACGCTGAAGCTTTCTTT.

This chain links TRBV29-1 with TRBJ2-7; TRBD1 matches at 8 bases. Germline V lookup: CDR1 SQVTM, CDR2 ANQGSEA. J lost 3 bases, V lost 6 bases, and 7 bases had no gene match. The CDR3 length is 13 residues. CDR3 DNA: TGCAGCGTGGGGACAGGCCCACGCTACGAGCAGTACTTC. Amino acid sequence: CSVGTGPRYEQYF.

This sequence joins TRBV10-3 and TRBJ2-5; a weak D match, TRBD1 (6 bases). The CDR3 totals 16 residues. V lost 0 bases to trimming and J lost 4 bases, with 15 bases between them. The V gene's germline CDR1 is ENHRY and CDR2 SYGVKD. The CDR3 reads CAISESNRVSRETQYF. For the CDR3, the DNA is TGTGCCATCAGTGAGTCGAACAGGGTTTCGAGAGAGACCCAGTACTTC.

The chain links TRBV30 to TRBJ1-5, with 7 positions matching TRBD1. Germline V gene sequence: CDR1 GTSNPN, CDR2 SVGIG (reference sequence). The V gene end was trimmed by 2 bases and the J gene end by 3 bases; junction bases not matched to a gene: 4. The CDR3 contains 14 residues. The CDR3 DNA follows: TGTGCCTGGAGTCAACAGGGGTACAATCAGCCCCAGCATTTT. Residues: CAWSQQGYNQPQHF.

The genes are TRBV14 and TRBJ2-7; 11 nucleotides align to TRBD2. With V trimmed by 5 bases and J by 10 bases, 7 bases remained unmatched. Germline CDR1 SGHDN, CDR2 FVKESK. CDR3 size: 13 residues. Here the CDR3 reads CASSAGLAVRQYF. CDR3 nucleotide sequence: TGTGCCAGCAGCGCGGGACTAGCGGTGAGACAGTACTTC.

The chain carries TRBV3-1 (or the pseudogene TRBV3-2) and TRBJ2-7, with 13 bases matching TRBD2. This CDR3 is built from 16 residues. With V trimmed by 1 base and J by 4 bases, 4 bases remained unmatched. Germline V gene data show CDR1 as LGHDT and CDR2 as YNNKEL (reference sequence). The CDR3: CASSQVTSGRAYEQYF. The DNA of the CDR3 is TGTGCCAGCAGCCAAGTCACTAGCGGGAGGGCGTACGAGCAGTACTTC.

The chain joins TRBV6-4 to TRBJ2-1; possibly TRBD2 for D (7 bases). V gave up 8 bases and J gave up 10 bases, with 12 bases separating them. CDR1 and CDR2 from the germline V gene are MRHNA and SNTAGT. The length of the CDR3 is 11 residues. The CDR3 loop reads CASGRGGEQFF. The CDR3, as DNA: TGTGCCAGCGGAAGGGGGGGAGAGCAGTTCTTC.

The rearrangement links TRBV19 to TRBJ2-1, with TRBD2 matching 12 bases. Germline assignment: CDR1 LNHDA and CDR2 SQIVND (reference sequence). The CDR3 contains 15 residues. Germline trimming cut 5 bases from V and 14 bases from J; bases unmatched to any gene: 13. The CDR3 region has the DNA TGTGCCAGTAGTTTACTAGCGGGAGGTAGTTGGAGAAAGTTCTTC. Its protein product is CASSLLAGGSWRKFF.